Below, 30 T cell receptor beta chains from the same sample are listed, as sequenced in a study of T cell clonality in common variable immunodeficiency. Profiled with immunoSEQ multiplex PCR; TCRdb holds only in-frame clones, not every one. The sample lists 35,000 to 50,000 clones, none appearing once, the ten largest making up approximately 0.68%. Sequencing input: peripheral blood mononuclear cells. The source of these receptors is a person aged 18 to 75 in good health.

Ten or more counts support this clone. The read ends 3 residues before the CDR3 terminus; that terminus is restored from the germline J gene. This rearrangement joins TRBV20-1 to TRBJ2-2; TRBD1 matches at 7 bases. Germline V lookup: CDR1 DFQATT, CDR2 SNEGSKA (reference sequence). V shed 6 bases, J shed 1 base, and the junction held 2 bases outside the gene matches. The CDR3 covers 13 residues. CDR3 bases read: TGCAGTGCCCGGGACAGGAACACCGGGGAG. Encoded protein: CSARDRNTGE. The entire CDR3 protein is CSARDRNTGELFF.

This clone appeared many times. The sequenced fragment ends 3 residues before the CDR3 boundary, so the rest is inferred from the germline J gene. The chain employs TRBV4-1 and TRBJ1-3; D not certain. V lost 1 base, J lost 0 bases, and 7 bases lay in between. There are 15 residues in the CDR3. Germline CDR1 reads MGHRA; CDR2 reads YSYEKL. The sequenced CDR3 bases are TGCGCCAGCAGCCAAGGACTGAGCTCTGGAAACACC. This sequence encodes CASSQGLSSGNT. The full CDR3 is CASSQGLSSGNTIYF.

There are many counts of this clone. The read finishes 3 residues shy of the CDR3 end, and the germline J gene is used to complete it. The V and J genes are TRBV19 and TRBJ1-5; 8 bases agree with TRBD1. This CDR3 region has 15 residues. The V segment lost 1 base and the J segment 4 bases; nucleotides outside the gene matches: 3. CDR1 LNHDA and CDR2 SQIVND come from the germline V gene (reference sequence). This CDR3 is CASSIAGTGNQPQHF. The CDR3 bases that were read are TGTGCCAGTAGTATAGCCGGGACAGGAAATCAGCCC.

This clone was recorded at least ten times. The CDR3 loop is CASSWDRGSDEQFF. The sequenced CDR3 bases are TGTGCCAGCAGCTGGGACAGGGGTAGTGATGAG. This chain connects TRBV7-3 to TRBJ2-1; 10 bases agree with TRBD1. The observed sequence ends 3 residues before the CDR3 terminus, with the missing tail filled in from the germline J gene. This CDR3 spans 14 amino acids. V trimming: 4 bases; J trimming: 8 bases; junction bases outside the gene matches: 5. CDR1 and CDR2 (germline): SGHTA, FQGTGA.

Ten or more counts support this clone. The CDR3 end lies 3 residues beyond the end of the read and is filled in from the germline J gene. The chain recombines TRBV19 with TRBJ2-1; D is unresolved. This CDR3 has 15 amino acids. V was cut by 0 bases and J by 0 bases, with 6 bases left in between. CDR1 is LNHDA, CDR2 SQIVND, per germline (reference sequence). The covered CDR3 bases are TGTGCCAGTAGTATAGATGGCAGCTCCTACAATGAG. Translating gives CASSIDGSSYNE. Given in full, the CDR3 is CASSIDGSSYNEQFF.

This clone was found many times. Coverage ceases 3 residues before the CDR3 finishes, and the germline J gene fills in the end. V usage is TRBV12-5 and J usage is TRBJ2-1, with 8 bases that match TRBD1. V shed 5 bases, J shed 4 bases, and the junction held 7 bases outside the gene matches. This CDR3 spans 15 amino acids. Germline V gene sequence: CDR1 LGHNT, CDR2 FRNRAP. The CDR3 sequence is CASGDGQGKYNEQFF. The CDR3 DNA, read in part, is TGTGCTAGTGGTGACGGACAGGGAAAATACAATGAG.

This clone is labeled as medium-sized. The CDR3 is cut off 3 residues early in the read; its end comes from the germline J gene. The chain links TRBV6-4 to TRBJ2-6; D is possibly TRBD2 (6 bases). CDR3 length: 14 amino acids. Germline loops: CDR1 MRHNA, CDR2 SNTAGT. Trimming cost V 3 bases and J 3 bases, with 6 bases left between them. This CDR3 is CASSEEGGANVLTF. The CDR3 DNA, read in part, is TGTGCCAGCAGTGAGGAGGGTGGGGCCAACGTC.

This clone was found many times. The CDR3 end is not reached by the read, which stops 3 residues before it; the germline J gene fills it in. The rearrangement uses TRBV7-2 and TRBJ1-1; 11 bases line up with TRBD1. Germline-derived CDR1 and CDR2 are SGHTA and FQGNSA. The CDR3 spans 14 residues. V trimming: 5 bases; J trimming: 6 bases; junction bases outside the gene matches: 5. Incomplete CDR3 DNA: TGTGCCAGCAGCAAGGACAGGGGGCGTCCTGAA. Protein sequence: CASSKDRGRPE. From start to end, the CDR3 is CASSKDRGRPEAFF.

This clone was counted at least ten times. The read ends 3 residues early relative to the CDR3; the germline J gene fills the gap. The chain uses TRBV2 and TRBJ1-1, with D perhaps matching TRBD1 (5 bases). Deletions cut 6 bases from V and 2 bases from J, with 13 bases between. Germline CDR1 reads SNHLY; CDR2 reads FYNNEI. This CDR3 contains 14 residues. The CDR3 bases that were read are TGTGCCAGCAGGTCGGGAGGGGCTAACACTGAA. Translating it yields CASRSGGANTE. The complete CDR3 sequence is CASRSGGANTEAFF.

This clone has ten or more counts. The read terminates 3 residues before the CDR3 end, so the remaining end is supplied by the germline J gene. The chain employs TRBV10-2 and TRBJ2-1, with TRBD2 matching 9 bases. The CDR3 has 16 amino acids. V lost 2 bases and J lost 4; bases outside the gene matches: 6. CDR1 WSHSY and CDR2 SAAADI come from the germline V gene. The CDR3 region is CASSELGLAGYNEQFF. Incomplete CDR3 DNA: TGCGCCAGCAGTGAGCTGGGGCTAGCGGGATACAATGAG.

This clone was seen repeatedly, ten times or more. The CDR3 end lies 3 residues beyond the end of the read and is filled in from the germline J gene. This rearrangement joins TRBV5-4 to TRBJ1-1; D may be TRBD1 (5 bases). Germline lookup yields CDR1 SGHNT and CDR2 YYREEE (reference sequence). V lost 3 bases and J 1 base, leaving 10 bases between the germline ends. The CDR3 consists of 14 residues. The CDR3 reads CASSSGGQNTEAFF. The CDR3 DNA, read in part, is TGTGCCAGCAGCTCGGGCGGACAGAACACTGAA.

At least ten counts were recorded for this clone. The read stops 3 residues short of the end of the CDR3; the missing end is completed from the germline J gene. The genes are TRBV19 and TRBJ2-1; TRBD2 aligns across 12 bases. CDR1 is LNHDA, CDR2 SQIVND, per germline (reference sequence). The CDR3 has 15 amino acids. The ends lost 5 bases at V and 7 bases at J; junction bases unmatched: 6. The DNA read from the CDR3 is TGTGCCAGTAGTGTCCGGACTAGCGGGACGAATGAG. Translation gives CASSVRTSGTNE. In full, the CDR3 reads CASSVRTSGTNEQFF.

This clone came up many times. The missing CDR3 end, 3 residues past where the read stops, is filled in from the germline J gene. The rearrangement joins TRBV10-2 to TRBJ2-3; a possible D gene is TRBD1 (6 bases). Germline CDR1 and CDR2: WSHSY and SAAADI. V was trimmed by 4 bases and J by 4 bases, leaving 18 bases between them. The CDR3 is made up of 16 amino acids. Partial CDR3 DNA: TGCGCCAGCAGTGGGCCGGACAGTAGTTTCTCAGATACG. Its translation: CASSGPDSSFSDT. The CDR3 in its entirety is CASSGPDSSFSDTQYF.

This clone occurred many times. The read terminates 3 residues before the CDR3 end, so the remaining end is supplied by the germline J gene. The chain has TRBV4-1 and TRBJ2-3, with TRBD1 matching 7 bases. The CDR3 has 16 amino acids. Germline CDR1 and CDR2: MGHRA and YSYEKL. J lost 0 bases, V lost 4 bases, and 7 bases had no gene match. Incomplete CDR3 DNA: TGCGCCAGCAGCCCAACCGCAGGGGGTAGCACAGATACG. Translation: CASSPTAGGSTDT. The entire CDR3 is CASSPTAGGSTDTQYF.

This clone appeared many times. The CDR3 is cut off 3 residues early in the read; its end comes from the germline J gene. V usage is TRBV5-1 and J usage is TRBJ1-1; 8 positions match TRBD1. The ends lost 3 bases at V and 0 bases at J; junction bases unmatched: 4. Germline loops: CDR1 SGHRS, CDR2 YFSETQ. The CDR3 runs 15 residues. CDR3 protein: CASSYGQGLNTEAFF. The CDR3 DNA, read in part, is TGCGCCAGCAGCTACGGACAGGGACTGAACACTGAA.

In its sample, this clone was seen many times. The CDR3 is cut off 3 residues early in the read; its end comes from the germline J gene. This sequence joins TRBV11-3 and TRBJ2-2; D is unresolved. There are 14 residues in the CDR3. V was trimmed by 6 bases and J by 1 base, leaving 9 bases between them. Per the germline V gene, CDR1 is SGHNT and CDR2 is YENEEA. The part of the CDR3 DNA that was read is TGTGCCAGCAGACACTATATGAACACCGGGGAG. Encoded protein: CASRHYMNTGE. In full, the CDR3 reads CASRHYMNTGELFF.

This clone was observed at least ten times. With the read ending 3 residues before the CDR3 end, the germline J gene is used to fill in that end. The V gene is TRBV12-3 or TRBV12-4, the J gene TRBJ1-2; weak D call: TRBD1 (5 bases). Trimming removed 6 bases from V and 1 base from J, with 21 bases in between. This CDR3 contains 17 residues. CDR3 bases read: TGTGCCAGCAGGAAGCGCCGGGGGTACCTGGGTAACTATGGC. Translation gives CASRKRRGYLGNYG. The whole CDR3 protein is CASRKRRGYLGNYGYTF.

This clone has a count of ten or more. The CDR3 end lies 3 residues beyond the end of the read and is filled in from the germline J gene. The chain recombines TRBV18 with TRBJ1-1, with a possible D match to TRBD1 (6 bases). Trimming took off 1 base at V and 0 bases at J, with 12 bases between the two ends. Germline V gene sequence: CDR1 KGHSH, CDR2 LQKENI. The CDR3 runs to 16 residues. The part of the CDR3 DNA that was read is TGTGCCAGCTCACCACAAGGAACAGGGTTGAACACTGAA. The encoded protein is CASSPQGTGLNTE. The full CDR3 sequence reads CASSPQGTGLNTEAFF.

The sample holds many counts of this clone. The read terminates 3 residues ahead of where the CDR3 ends, so the germline J gene completes it. This chain links TRBV7-9 with TRBJ1-3, with no clear D. CDR3 length equals 13 residues. V was trimmed by 5 bases and J by 4 bases, leaving 9 bases between them. CDR1 is SEHNR and CDR2 is FQNEAQ in the germline V gene (reference sequence). This CDR3 is CASSPAGGNTIYF. The sequenced part of the CDR3 DNA is TGTGCCAGCAGCCCCGCGGGGGGAAACACC.

In this sample, this clone turned up many times. Its ends do not fully match the called genes, so a read error is possible. The CDR3 end falls 3 residues outside the read, so it is completed with the germline J gene. The J gene is TRBJ2-5, the V gene TRBV7-7; 13 bases map to TRBD2. The length of the CDR3 is 15 residues. In germline, CDR1 is SSHAT, CDR2 FNYEAQ (reference sequence). CDR3 in amino acids: CASSDGTSGKETQYF. The DNA read from the CDR3 is TGTGCTAGCAGCGATGGGACTAGCGGGAAAGAGACC.

This clone was counted at least ten times. The sequenced fragment ends 3 residues before the CDR3 boundary, so the rest is inferred from the germline J gene. The V call is TRBV13, the J call TRBJ2-1; TRBD2 agrees at 12 bases. CDR3 length: 16 amino acids. Germline V gene lookup returns CDR1 PRHDT and CDR2 FYEKMQ (reference sequence). The J segment lost 8 bases and the V segment lost 5 bases, leaving 10 bases of the junction unmatched. The CDR3 reads CASSPAGTSGSYEQFF. The CDR3 bases that were read are TGTGCCAGCAGCCCAGCCGGGACTAGCGGGTCATATGAG.

This clone was seen ten or more times. CDR3 DNA (partial): TGCAGTGCTAGAGGGGGACAGGGAGGGGGCAATCAGCCC. Protein sequence: CSARGGQGGGNQP. The full CDR3 reads CSARGGQGGGNQPQHF. The chain employs TRBV20-1 and TRBJ1-5; TRBD1 matches at 9 bases. The CDR3 end lies 3 residues beyond the end of the read and is filled in from the germline J gene. This CDR3 spans 16 amino acids. V shed 1 base, J shed 2 bases, and the junction held 6 bases outside the gene matches. Germline CDR1 is DFQATT and CDR2 is SNEGSKA (reference sequence).

This clone was picked up many times. Coverage ceases 3 residues before the CDR3 finishes, and the germline J gene fills in the end. The V and J genes are TRBV29-1 and TRBJ2-5; TRBD1 agrees at 9 bases. The ends lost 6 bases at V and 1 base at J; junction bases unmatched: 9. CDR1 is SQVTM and CDR2 is ANQGSEA in the germline V gene. The CDR3 length is 15 residues. The part of the CDR3 DNA that was read is TGCAGCGTCGTCCCGGGACAGGGAGGCCAAGAGACC. Amino acid sequence: CSVVPGQGGQET. The whole CDR3 is CSVVPGQGGQETQYF. The complete variable domain, with remaining parts taken from reference TRBV29-1 and TRBJ2-5, reads SAVISQKPSRDICQRGTSLTIQCQVDSQVTMMFWYRQQPGQSLTLIATANQGSEATYESGFVIDKFPISRPNLTFSTLTVSNMSPEDSSIYLCSVVPGQGGQETQYFGPGTRLLVL.

This clone was picked up many times. The read ends 3 residues before the CDR3 terminus; that terminus is restored from the germline J gene. The V call is TRBV7-9, the J call TRBJ1-2, with a tentative D call TRBD1 (6 bases). The ends were cut back, 3 bases at V and 2 bases at J, with 13 bases in the middle. There are 15 residues in the CDR3. Per germline, CDR1 SEHNR and CDR2 FQNEAQ (reference sequence). The sequenced part of the CDR3 DNA is TGTGCCAGCAGCTTCCTACACAGGGTAAACTATGGC. Its translation: CASSFLHRVNYG. The complete CDR3 sequence is CASSFLHRVNYGYTF.

This clone was observed at least ten times. The read halts 3 residues ahead of the CDR3 end, with the missing end drawn from the germline J gene. The V and J genes are TRBV24-1 and TRBJ1-2, with D unresolved. The germline gives CDR1 KGHDR, CDR2 SFDVKD. This CDR3 comprises 13 residues. The covered CDR3 bases are TGTGCCACCAGTGACCCTTCCGGGGAAGGC. This sequence encodes CATSDPSGEG. The full CDR3 protein is CATSDPSGEGYTF.

This clone was counted at least ten times. The CDR3 extends 3 residues past the end of the read, so its final part is completed from the germline J gene. V usage is TRBV29-1 and J usage is TRBJ2-7; 8 nucleotides align to TRBD1. CDR3 size: 12 residues. After removal of 1 base from V and 6 bases from J, the junction contained 2 bases not matched to a gene. Germline CDR1 is SQVTM and CDR2 is ANQGSEA. The sequenced part of the CDR3 DNA is TGCAGCGTTGAAGGGACAGGGCGCGAG. It translates to CSVEGTGRE. The full-length CDR3 reads as CSVEGTGREQYF.

At least ten counts were recorded for this clone. The CDR3 end lies 3 residues beyond the end of the read and is filled in from the germline J gene. The gene calls are TRBV20-1 and TRBJ1-3, with D hard to call. Trimming removed 0 bases at V and 1 base at J, with 10 bases between. The germline gives CDR1 DFQATT, CDR2 SNEGSKA (reference sequence). This CDR3 has 15 amino acids. The covered CDR3 bases are TGCAGTGCTAGAGAAGCAACGGGTTCTGGAAACACC. Translation gives CSAREATGSGNT. The whole CDR3 reads CSAREATGSGNTIYF.

This clone was picked up many times. Read coverage stops 3 residues before the CDR3 terminus; the germline J gene supplies the remainder. The gene calls are TRBV7-9 and TRBJ1-1; 7 nucleotides align to TRBD1. CDR1 SEHNR and CDR2 FQNEAQ come from the germline V gene (reference sequence). CDR3 length: 14 amino acids. Trimming removed 0 bases from V and 3 bases from J; junction bases left unmatched: 1. The CDR3 loop is CASSLAGTDTEAFF. The sequenced CDR3 bases are TGTGCCAGCAGCTTAGCCGGGACAGACACTGAA.

This clone was seen ten or more times. The read ends 3 residues shy of where the CDR3 ends; the end is completed using the germline J gene. The chain uses TRBV10-2 and TRBJ1-4; 9 bases are shared with TRBD1. The germline V gene has CDR1 WSHSY and CDR2 SAAADI. This CDR3 spans 16 amino acids. The junction had 11 bases not matched to a gene; V was cut back by 2 bases and J by 10 bases. CDR3: CASSETGGREMRKLFF. The sequenced CDR3 bases are TGCGCCAGCAGTGAGACAGGGGGCCGGGAAATGAGAAAA.

This clone was seen many times. The read terminates 3 residues ahead of where the CDR3 ends, so the germline J gene completes it. The V and J genes are TRBV19 and TRBJ1-5; the match to TRBD1 covers 9 bases. The V gene's germline CDR1 is LNHDA and CDR2 SQIVND (reference sequence). V shed 6 bases and J 6 bases; nucleotides not matched to a gene: 6. This CDR3 has 14 residues. The sequenced CDR3 bases are TGTGCCAGTAGACCCGGGACAGGGTCTCAGCCC. Its translation: CASRPGTGSQP. The full CDR3 reads CASRPGTGSQPQHF.